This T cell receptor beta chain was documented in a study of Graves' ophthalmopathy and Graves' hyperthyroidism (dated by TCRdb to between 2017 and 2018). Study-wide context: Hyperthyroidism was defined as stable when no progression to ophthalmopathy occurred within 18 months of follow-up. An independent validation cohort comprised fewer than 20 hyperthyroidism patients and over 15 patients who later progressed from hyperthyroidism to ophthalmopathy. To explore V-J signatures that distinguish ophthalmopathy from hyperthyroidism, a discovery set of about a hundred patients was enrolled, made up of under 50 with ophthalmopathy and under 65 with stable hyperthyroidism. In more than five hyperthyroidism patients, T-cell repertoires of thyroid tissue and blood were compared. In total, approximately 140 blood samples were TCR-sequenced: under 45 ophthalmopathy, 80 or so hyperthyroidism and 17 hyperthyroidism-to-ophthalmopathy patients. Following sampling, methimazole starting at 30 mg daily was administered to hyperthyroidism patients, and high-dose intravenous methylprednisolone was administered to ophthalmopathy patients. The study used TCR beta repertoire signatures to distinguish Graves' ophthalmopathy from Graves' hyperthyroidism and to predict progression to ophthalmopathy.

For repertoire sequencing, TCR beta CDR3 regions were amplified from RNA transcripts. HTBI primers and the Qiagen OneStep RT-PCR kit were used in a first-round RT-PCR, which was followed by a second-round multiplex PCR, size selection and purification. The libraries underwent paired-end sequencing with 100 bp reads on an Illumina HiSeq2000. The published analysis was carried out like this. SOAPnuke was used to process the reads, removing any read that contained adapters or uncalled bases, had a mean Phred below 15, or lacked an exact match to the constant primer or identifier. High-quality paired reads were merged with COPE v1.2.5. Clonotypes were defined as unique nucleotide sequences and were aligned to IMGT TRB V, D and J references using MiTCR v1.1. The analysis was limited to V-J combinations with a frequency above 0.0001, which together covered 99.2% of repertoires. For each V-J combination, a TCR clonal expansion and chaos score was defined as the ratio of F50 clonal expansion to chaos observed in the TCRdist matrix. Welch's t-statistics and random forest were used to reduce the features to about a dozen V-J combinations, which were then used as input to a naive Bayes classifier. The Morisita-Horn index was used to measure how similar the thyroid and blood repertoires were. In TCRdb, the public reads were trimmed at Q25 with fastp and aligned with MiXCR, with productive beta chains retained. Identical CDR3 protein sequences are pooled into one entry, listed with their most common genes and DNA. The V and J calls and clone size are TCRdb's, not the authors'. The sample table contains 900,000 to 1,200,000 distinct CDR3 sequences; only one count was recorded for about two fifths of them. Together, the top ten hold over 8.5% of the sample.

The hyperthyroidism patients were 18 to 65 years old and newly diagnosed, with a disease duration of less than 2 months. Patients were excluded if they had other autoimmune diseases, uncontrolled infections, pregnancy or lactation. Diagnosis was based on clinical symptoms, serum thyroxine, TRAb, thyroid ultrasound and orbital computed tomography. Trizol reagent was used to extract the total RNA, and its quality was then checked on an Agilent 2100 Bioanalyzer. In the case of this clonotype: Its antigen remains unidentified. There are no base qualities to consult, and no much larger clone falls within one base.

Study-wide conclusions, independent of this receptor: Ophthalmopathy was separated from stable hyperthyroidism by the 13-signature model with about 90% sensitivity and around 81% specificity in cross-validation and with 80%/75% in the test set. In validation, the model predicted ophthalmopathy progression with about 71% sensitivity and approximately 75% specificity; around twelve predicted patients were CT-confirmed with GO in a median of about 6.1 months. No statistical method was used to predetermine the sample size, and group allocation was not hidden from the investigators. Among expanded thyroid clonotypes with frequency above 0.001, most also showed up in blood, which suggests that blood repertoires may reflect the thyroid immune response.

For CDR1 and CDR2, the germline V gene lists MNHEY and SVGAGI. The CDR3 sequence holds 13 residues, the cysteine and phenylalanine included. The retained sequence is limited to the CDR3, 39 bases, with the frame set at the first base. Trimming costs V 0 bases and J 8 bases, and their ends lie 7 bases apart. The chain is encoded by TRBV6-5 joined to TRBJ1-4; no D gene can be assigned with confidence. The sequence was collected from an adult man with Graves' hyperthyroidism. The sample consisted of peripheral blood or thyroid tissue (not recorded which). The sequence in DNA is TGTGCCAGCAGTTACTCTCTGGGCGAAAAACTGTTTTTT. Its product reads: CASSYSLGEKLFF.